These 21 T cell receptor delta chains were all obtained from the same sample, sequenced in a study of gamma-delta T cells after stem cell transplantation. TCRdb made new clone calls on the RT-PCR reads using CATT. The data contain about 1,100 delta-chain clones, approximately 20% of them singletons. The specimen was gamma-delta T cells. The receptors originated from a human donor. It is not recorded whose cells these are; they may come from a transplant donor.

This clone showed up just a few times. A far more abundant clone sits one base away, making this likely a read error. Different DNA sequences within this sample yield the same CDR3. This chain links TRDV2 with TRDJ1; no clear D. The CDR3 runs 14 residues. CDR1 GEAIGNYY and CDR2 EKD come from the germline V gene. V lost 0 bases to trimming and J lost 5 bases, with 12 bases between them. In DNA, the CDR3 is TGTGCCTGTGACACCGTAGGGAACGGAGATAAACTCATCTTT. Its protein product is CACDTVGNGDKLIF.

Comments on this clone: A far larger clone is off by one base, so a read error is likely. This CDR3 is also generated by other DNA sequences in the sample. The J gene is TRDJ1, the V gene TRDV2; the D is unclear. Germline V gene data show CDR1 as GEAIGNYY and CDR2 as EKD. The CDR3 sequence is 15 residues long. Trimming left V 0 bases short and J 11 bases short, with 21 bases between. The CDR3 nucleotides read TGTGCCTGTGACACCGTAGGATCAGTACTGCCGCCCCTCATCTTT. It yields the protein CACDTVGSVLPPLIF.

A note on this clone: The protein held in TCRdb is that of a much larger clone and does not match this DNA's translation at residue 10, likely because of a read error; the protein shown is translated from the DNA. This chain links TRDV2 with TRDJ1; 7 nucleotides agree with TRDD3. Trimming took 1 base from V and 0 from J; bases not matched to a gene: 16. Germline CDR1 is GEAIGNYY and CDR2 is EKD. This CDR3 contains 19 residues. Written as DNA, the CDR3 is TGTGCCTGTGACACGATGAAGACTGGGGAATACCTCCACACCGATAAACTCATCTTT. It encodes CACDTMKTGEYLHTDKLIF.

Worth noting for this clone: This is likely an artifact of a read error, given a far larger clone one base away. V usage is TRDV2 and J usage is TRDJ1, with 12 bases aligning to TRDD3. V shed 1 base, J shed 0 bases, and the junction held 23 bases outside the gene matches. Germline V gene data show CDR1 as GEAIGNYY and CDR2 as EKD. The CDR3 is made up of 23 amino acids. The CDR3 coding sequence is TGTGCCTGTGACACACTTCAAAGTTCCGACGTACTGGGGGATACCCTCCACACCGATAAACTCATCTTT. Amino acid sequence: CACDTLQSSDVLGDTLHTDKLIF.

This clone was recorded a few times. The protein recorded in TCRdb matches a much larger clone and deviates from this DNA's translation at residue 6, suggesting a read error; the protein here is obtained by translating the DNA. The chain has TRDV2 and TRDJ1, with 13 bases identical to TRDD3. The CDR3 totals 19 residues. Germline CDR1 GEAIGNYY, CDR2 EKD. V lost 3 bases to trimming and J lost 1 base; unmatched junction nucleotides: 13. The CDR3, as DNA: TGTGCCTGTGACTCCGCACTGGGGGATACGCTGGTTACCACCGATAAACTCATCTTT. Amino acids: CACDSALGDTLVTTDKLIF.

In its sample, this clone is large. This chain links TRDV2 with TRDJ1, with TRDD3 matching over 9 bases. V lost 0 bases, J lost 0 bases, and 13 bases stayed unmatched. CDR1 and CDR2 from the germline V gene are GEAIGNYY and EKD. The CDR3 runs 19 residues. CDR3 bases: TGTGCCTGTGACACCCTCCGTGGGGGGGGATACCACGACACCGATAAACTCATCTTT. Translated: CACDTLRGGGYHDTDKLIF.

As for this clone: The protein TCRdb lists belongs to a much larger clone and differs from this DNA's translation at residue 5, which points to a read error; the protein shown is made from the DNA. The V and J genes are TRDV2 and TRDJ1; 7 bases are shared with TRDD3. The CDR3 runs 15 residues. V lost 4 bases and J lost 1; bases outside the gene matches: 8. The germline V gene has CDR1 GEAIGNYY and CDR2 EKD. CDR3 residues: CACDLLGESTDKLIF. CDR3 in DNA: TGTGCCTGTGATCTCTTGGGGGAGAGCACCGATAAACTCATCTTT.

This clone was detected only a few times. This rearrangement joins TRDV2 to TRDJ1, with a tentative D call TRDD3 (6 bases). The CDR3 is made up of 16 amino acids. V shed 3 bases and J shed 1 base, with 17 bases lying between them. Germline loops: CDR1 GEAIGNYY, CDR2 EKD. CDR3: CACDGVGATGTDKLIF. The CDR3 nucleotides read TGTGCCTGTGACGGGGTGGGGGCGACCGGCACCGATAAACTCATCTTT.

Relative to its sample, this clone is medium-sized. This sequence is one base from a far larger clone and is likely a read error. Other DNA sequences in this specimen translate into the identical CDR3. V is TRDV2 and J is TRDJ1, with TRDD2 matching over 9 bases. V dropped 1 base and J dropped 4; count of bases not matched to a gene: 18. CDR1 GEAIGNYY and CDR2 EKD come from the germline V gene. The CDR3 runs to 19 residues. Here the CDR3 DNA reads TGTGCCTGTGACACGGCGGGCCTTCCTACTGGGGCTTATGGCGATAAACTCATCTTT. Its translation: CACDTAGLPTGAYGDKLIF.

To note about this clone: The protein TCRdb gives is from a much larger clone and does not agree with this DNA's translation at residue 4, likely a read error; the protein shown here comes from the DNA. The chain links TRDV2 to TRDJ3; D gene uncertain. Looked up from germline, CDR1 is GEAIGNYY and CDR2 is EKD. The CDR3 totals 17 residues. This CDR3 reads CACNTATSSWDTRQMFF. In DNA, the CDR3 is TGTGCCTGTAACACCGCAACGAGCTCCTGGGACACCCGACAGATGTTTTTC.

By share, this clone counts as medium-sized. Only one base separates this from a far larger clonotype, so it likely reflects a read error. This same CDR3 is encoded by further DNA sequences in the sample. The V call is TRDV2, the J call TRDJ1; 7 bases map to TRDD3. CDR1 is GEAIGNYY and CDR2 is EKD in the germline V gene. This CDR3 has 19 amino acids. V dropped 1 base and J dropped 4; count of bases not matched to a gene: 20. CDR3 nucleotides: TGTGCCTGTGACACGGCGGGCTTGCCTACTGGGGCTTATGGCGATAAACTCATCTTT. Its protein product is CACDTAGLPTGAYGDKLIF.

Remarks on this clone: Only one base separates this from a far larger clonotype, so it likely reflects a read error. The V gene is TRDV2, the J gene TRDJ3, with a weak D call TRDD3 (6 bases). Germline values: CDR1 GEAIGNYY, CDR2 EKD. V was trimmed by 0 bases and J by 2 bases, leaving 22 bases between them. This CDR3 has 21 amino acids. This chain's CDR3 is CACDTASTGWFNTWDTRQMFF. Written as DNA, the CDR3 is TGTGCCTGTGACACCGCGAGTACTGGGTGGTTTAACACCTGGGACACCCGACAGATGTTTTTC.

For this clone: Given a far larger clone just one base away, this is likely a sequencing read error. Other DNA sequences in this sample translate to the same CDR3. The CDR3: CACDTVLLGDTEGEGVDRQMFF. CDR3 coding DNA: TGTGCCTGTGACACCGTTCTACTGGGGGATACTGAGGGCGAGGGTGTGGACCGACAGATGTTTTTC. This rearrangement joins TRDV2 to TRDJ3, with 12 positions matching TRDD3. The CDR3 runs to 22 residues. Germline CDR1 is GEAIGNYY and CDR2 is EKD. With 0 bases clipped from V and 12 bases from J, the junction kept 23 bases outside the gene matches.

This clone was observed a few times. The protein TCRdb lists belongs to a much larger clone and differs from this DNA's translation at residue 9, which points to a read error; the protein shown is made from the DNA. The chain has TRDV2 and TRDJ1; D is tentatively TRDD1 or TRDD3 (5 bases each). V lost 3 bases and J 3 bases, leaving 13 bases between the germline ends. Germline CDR1 GEAIGNYY, CDR2 EKD. The CDR3 extends over 14 amino acids. Here the CDR3 DNA reads TGTGCCTGTGACCAAATACTGGACTCCGATAAACTCATCTTT. Amino acid sequence: CACDQILDSDKLIF.

This clone is a singleton in its sample. The chain uses TRDV2 and TRDJ1; TRDD3 aligns across 12 bases. CDR3 length: 19 residues. V was clipped by 0 bases and J by 2 bases; unmatched bases: 12. Germline lookup yields CDR1 GEAIGNYY and CDR2 EKD. The CDR3 region has the DNA TGTGCCTGTGACACCGCCCCACTGGGGGATACCGAGGGGACCGATAAACTCATCTTT. Translation: CACDTAPLGDTEGTDKLIF.

Comment on this clone: A far larger clone is a single base away, which makes a read error likely. The chain recombines TRDV2 with TRDJ1; 11 nucleotides match TRDD3. CDR1 is GEAIGNYY and CDR2 is EKD in the germline V gene. The CDR3 spans 15 residues. CDR3 in DNA: TGTGCCTGTCACACACTGGGGGATAACACCGATAAACTCATCTTT. Translated, it gives CACHTLGDNTDKLIF.

Points on this clone: TCRdb's listed protein matches a much larger clone and diverges from this DNA's translation at residue 12, likely through a read error; the protein shown comes from the DNA. CDR3 DNA: TGTGCCTGTGACACCGTCGTTGGGGGGATACGCGAACGCCACACCGATAAACTCATCTTT. It is translated as CACDTVVGGIRERHTDKLIF. This chain uses TRDV2 with TRDJ1; 10 bases agree with TRDD3. The CDR3 contains 20 residues. V shed 0 bases and J 0 bases; nucleotides not matched to a gene: 15. The germline V gene encodes CDR1 GEAIGNYY and CDR2 EKD.

By share, this clone ranks as medium-sized. Being one base from a much bigger clone, this may be a read error. This specimen includes other DNA sequences encoding the same CDR3. This rearrangement joins TRDV2 to TRDJ1; 8 bases are shared with TRDD3. In germline, CDR1 is GEAIGNYY, CDR2 EKD. The CDR3 spans 20 residues. CDR3 residues: CACDTVEMGDPNLNTDKLIF. The CDR3, as DNA: TGTGCCTGTGACACCGTTGAGATGGGGGATCCAAACTTAAACACCGATAAGCTCATCTTT.

Notes on this clone: The protein TCRdb lists belongs to a much larger clone and differs from this DNA's translation at residue 2, which points to a read error; the protein shown is made from the DNA. The CDR3 DNA reads as TGTTCCTGTGACCTCCTGGCTTCAGCGGGGAAACTCATCTTT. Its translation is CSCDLLASAGKLIF. This chain uses TRDV2 with TRDJ1; D unresolved. The CDR3 extends over 14 amino acids. Germline-derived CDR1 and CDR2 are GEAIGNYY and EKD.

This clone has only a few counts. With only one base between it and a far larger clone, this is likely a read error. This specimen includes other DNA sequences encoding the same CDR3. The chain has TRDV2 and TRDJ1, with D possibly TRDD3 on 5 matching bases. Germline CDR1 reads GEAIGNYY; CDR2 reads EKD. The CDR3 sequence is 15 residues long. As DNA, the CDR3 is TGTGCCTGTGACACCGTGGGGCCGGACACCGATAAGCTCATCTTT. Its translation is CACDTVGPDTDKLIF.

For this clone: This DNA's translation and the protein TCRdb lists, from a much larger clone, do not match at residue 9, likely due to a read error; the protein shown is translated from the DNA. The chain joins TRDV2 to TRDJ1, with 11 bases fitting TRDD3. This CDR3 spans 20 amino acids. CDR1 is GEAIGNYY and CDR2 is EKD in the germline V gene. The trim removed 3 bases at V and 1 base at J, leaving 18 bases unmatched. The CDR3 nucleotides read TGTGCCTGTGACTTGATGTCGGCGGAGCTGGGGGATACATCCACCGATAAACTCATCTTT. This sequence encodes CACDLMSAELGDTSTDKLIF.